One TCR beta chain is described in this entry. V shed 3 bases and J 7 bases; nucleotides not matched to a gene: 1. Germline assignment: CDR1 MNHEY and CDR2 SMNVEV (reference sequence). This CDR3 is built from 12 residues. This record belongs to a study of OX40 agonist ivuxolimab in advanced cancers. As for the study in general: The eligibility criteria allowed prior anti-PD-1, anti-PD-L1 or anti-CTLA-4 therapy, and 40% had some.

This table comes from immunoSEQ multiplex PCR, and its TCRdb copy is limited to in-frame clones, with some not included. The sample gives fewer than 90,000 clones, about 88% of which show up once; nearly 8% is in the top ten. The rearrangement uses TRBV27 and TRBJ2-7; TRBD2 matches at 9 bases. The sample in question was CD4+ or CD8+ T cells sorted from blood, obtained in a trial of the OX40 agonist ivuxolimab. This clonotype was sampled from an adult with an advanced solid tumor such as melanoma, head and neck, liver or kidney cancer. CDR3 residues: CASSFLAGEQYF. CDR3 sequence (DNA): TGTGCCAGCAGTTTCCTAGCGGGGGAGCAGTACTTC.